This T cell receptor (beta chain) was recorded in a study of response to subunit inactivated influenza vaccine (dated 2018 in TCRdb). Describing the broader study: Deep quantitative profiling of the T cell receptor repertoire was used in the study to follow responses to a trivalent subunit inactivated influenza vaccine.

The sample's time point label is to be understood as: 45 days after influenza vaccine administration. From the cysteine up to the phenylalanine, the CDR3 has a length of 15 residues. Left in the record is the CDR3 DNA by itself, 45 bases read in frame from the first base. Relative to germline, V is missing 5 bases and J is missing 5 bases, with 4 bases of the junction outside any gene match. Library prep was done by RT-PCR. TCRdb names Illumina HiSeq 2500 as the instrument used. Using fastp trimming at Q25 and MiXCR clonotype assembly, TCRdb reanalyzed the public sequencing data and kept in-frame beta chains. Each entry merges the rows of one CDR3 protein and shows their most common DNA and genes. This sample gives hundreds of thousands of distinct CDR3 sequences in total; 10% to 15% of them show up just once. The leading ten clones occupy under 15% of the sample. Ten or more counts support this clonotype. The antigen it binds to is not known. One base away there is no much larger clone; base qualities are not given.

Broader findings and caveats from the paper: According to the authors, only a limited number of new T cells may be recruited by each seasonal influenza vaccination.

The V and J segments used are TRBV12-3 or TRBV12-4 and TRBJ2-2; TRBD1 matches 11 bases in the middle. The TCR sequence derives from a man aged 50 to 60 who received an inactivated influenza vaccine. Donor details come from another sample of the same person, matched by shared clones. Material: PBMCs from blood, obtained 45 days after vaccination. The DNA sequence is as follows: TGTGCCAGCAGTACCGGACAGGGGGCGACCGGGGAGCTGTTTTTT. The resulting protein is CASSTGQGATGELFF.